This is a list of T cell receptor beta chains from one sample in a study of blood T cell repertoires in COVID-19. TCRdb's table, derived via immunoSEQ multiplex PCR, lists solely in-frame clones and lacks some. The table records approximately 670,000 clones, about 87% of them present only once. The sequencing sample was made of peripheral blood. The source of these receptors is a woman younger than 30 with acute or convalescent COVID-19. CDR3s include the opening cysteine and the closing phenylalanine or tryptophan. The D gene is left open where the match is weak. Clone sizes are given selectively: once, few, many, or a class where the clone is expanded.

V gene	D gene	J gene	clone size	CDR3 protein	CDR3 DNA
TRBV4-2	TRBD1	TRBJ1-1	.	CASSQDRRQGLNTEAFF	TGTGCCAGCAGCCAAGATCGGCGACAGGGATTGAACACTGAAGCTTTCTTT
TRBV5-5	TRBD1	TRBJ2-2	.	CASSSRGPRTGELFF	TGTGCCAGCAGCTCCAGGGGGCCGCGCACCGGGGAGCTGTTTTTT
TRBV11-3	.	TRBJ2-2	.	CASSFAANTGELFF	TGTGCCAGCAGCTTTGCAGCGAACACCGGGGAGCTGTTTTTT
TRBV11-2	.	TRBJ1-3	.	CASSLSGTGNTIYF	TGTGCCAGCAGCTTGTCCGGGACAGGAAACACCATATATTTT
TRBV9	TRBD1	TRBJ2-7	.	CASSVTGSYEQYF	TGTGCCAGCAGCGTGACAGGGTCCTACGAGCAGTACTTC
TRBV21-1	.	TRBJ1-1	once	CASSKVGDRPHTEAFF	TGTGCCAGCAGCAAAGTAGGGGACAGGCCTCACACTGAAGCTTTCTTT
TRBV29-1	.	TRBJ1-2	.	CSVSPRGADYGYTF	TGCAGCGTATCCCCACGGGGGGCAGACTATGGCTACACCTTC
TRBV19	TRBD1	TRBJ1-2	.	CASSLPGGDFYGYTF	TGTGCCAGTAGCCTACCAGGGGGCGATTTCTATGGCTACACCTTC
TRBV19	.	TRBJ2-1	.	CASSAVAEQFF	TGTGCCAGTAGTGCAGTAGCTGAGCAGTTCTTC
TRBV27	TRBD1	TRBJ2-1	.	CASRTTGVGYNEQFF	TGTGCCAGCAGGACCACAGGGGTTGGGTACAATGAGCAGTTCTTC